The 26 T cell receptor beta chains presented below share a single source sample, sequenced in a study of early T cells in non-severe SARS-CoV-2 infection. TCRdb ran MiXCR on the 5' RACE reads and lists one entry per CDR3 protein. Here the sample spans approximately 71,000 distinct CDR3 sequences, 12% being singletons. Sequenced input: whole blood. The receptors were sampled from an adult who was a healthcare worker with PCR-confirmed SARS-CoV-2 infection or an uninfected control (not recorded which).

This clonotype was seen more than once but under ten times. The genes are TRBV7-9 and TRBJ2-1, with 9 bases that match TRBD1. The CDR3 loop spans 16 amino acids. Germline CDR1 SEHNR, CDR2 FQNEAQ (reference sequence). The J segment lost 3 bases and the V segment lost 4 bases, leaving 7 bases of the junction unmatched. The CDR3 loop reads CASSSHTGGDYNEQFF. CDR3 DNA: TGTGCCAGCAGCTCACATACAGGGGGCGACTACAATGAGCAGTTCTTC.

This clonotype came up a few times. This chain links TRBV7-2 with TRBJ2-1; D perhaps matches TRBD2 (5 bases). This CDR3 spans 14 amino acids. Germline CDR1 is SGHTA and CDR2 is FQGNSA. Trimming removed 8 bases from V and 14 bases from J, with 25 bases in between. CDR3 in amino acids: CASRMERAEPREFF. As DNA, the CDR3 is TGTGCCAGCCGTATGGAGAGGGCAGAACCTCGAGAGTTCTTC.

This clonotype was seen a few times. The chain recombines TRBV20-1 with TRBJ2-5; the D gene is possibly TRBD1 (5 bases). V was pared by 4 bases and J by 4 bases, with 10 bases between. The germline V gene encodes CDR1 DFQATT and CDR2 SNEGSKA (reference sequence). The CDR3 extends over 12 amino acids. As DNA, the CDR3 is TGCAGTGCTAAGGGTGGGGCAGAGACCCAGTACTTC. Translation gives CSAKGGAETQYF.

This clonotype has ten or more counts. The chain has TRBV2 and TRBJ2-1; no definite D call. Germline CDR1 and CDR2: SNHLY and FYNNEI. This CDR3 has 14 amino acids. Trimming pared 2 bases from V and 6 bases from J, leaving 11 bases between. The chain's CDR3 is CASSEQAVSNEQFF. CDR3 nucleotide sequence: TGTGCCAGCAGTGAACAGGCAGTAAGCAATGAGCAGTTCTTC.

This clonotype was observed a few times. This chain uses TRBV7-2 with TRBJ1-2, with D possibly being TRBD1 (5 bases). The V end lost 2 bases, the J end lost 8 bases, and 18 bases lay between the germline ends. Germline CDR1 is SGHTA and CDR2 is FQGNSA. The CDR3 covers 15 residues. CDR3: CASSLPNRQKFGYTF. The CDR3 DNA sequence: TGTGCCAGCAGCTTACCTAACAGGCAGAAATTCGGCTACACCTTC. The variable domain in full, with the rest retrieved from reference TRBV7-2 and TRBJ1-2, is GAGVSQSPSNKVTEKGKDVELRCDPISGHTALYWYRQSLGQGLEFLIYFQGNSAPDKSGLPSDRFSAERTGGSVSTLTIQRTQQEDSAVYLCASSLPNRQKFGYTFGSGTRLTVV.

This clonotype was seen a few times. The chain has TRBV12-3 or TRBV12-4 and TRBJ1-1; D is perhaps TRBD1 (5 bases). V lost 3 bases and J 10 bases, leaving 18 bases between the germline ends. The length of the CDR3 is 14 residues. CDR3 protein: CASSFRLGPRGAFF. Written as DNA, the CDR3 is TGTGCCAGCAGTTTTCGCCTGGGGCCGCGAGGAGCTTTCTTT.

This clonotype was detected a few times. V is TRBV6-6 and J is TRBJ1-5; 8 nucleotides align to TRBD1. CDR3 length equals 15 residues. Germline V gene lookup returns CDR1 MNHNY and CDR2 SVGAGI (reference sequence). V dropped 0 bases and J dropped 3; count of bases not matched to a gene: 1. As DNA, the CDR3 is TGTGCCAGCAGTTACTCGACAGGGGTCAATCAGCCCCAGCATTTT. Protein sequence: CASSYSTGVNQPQHF.

The V gene is TRBV7-9, the J gene TRBJ1-5; 7 positions match TRBD1. The ends lost 4 bases at V and 1 base at J; junction bases unmatched: 13. Germline lookup yields CDR1 SEHNR and CDR2 FQNEAQ (reference sequence). CDR3 size: 18 residues. This CDR3 is CASSSARGGGESNQPQHF. DNA of the CDR3: TGTGCCAGCAGCTCCGCCAGGGGAGGGGGCGAGAGCAATCAGCCCCAGCATTTT.

This clonotype was observed at least ten times. This rearrangement joins TRBV10-3 to TRBJ2-2; 7 bases map to TRBD2. The CDR3 sequence is 16 residues long. The V segment lost 6 bases and the J segment 0 bases; nucleotides outside the gene matches: 7. Germline V gene data show CDR1 as ENHRY and CDR2 as SYGVKD. The CDR3 bases are TGTGCCATCAGGGGAGGGGACGTTGCGAACACCGGGGAGCTGTTTTTT. Its translation: CAIRGGDVANTGELFF.

The chain has TRBV21-1 and TRBJ1-2; the DNA was not used to check the table's D call, TRBD1. TRBV21-1 counts as a pseudogene. CDR3 length: 14 amino acids. CDR3 DNA: TGTGCCAGCAGGTCGGACAGTACTAACTATGGCTACACCTTC. Its translation is CASRSDSTNYGYTF.

CDR3 nucleotide sequence: TGCAGCGCCCAGGTTTTGGCTGGGGCCAACGTCCTGACTTTC. The encoded protein is CSAQVLAGANVLTF. This chain joins TRBV20-1 and TRBJ2-6; D gene unclear. CDR1 and CDR2 (germline): DFQATT, SNEGSKA (reference sequence). The CDR3 is made up of 14 amino acids.

This clonotype has a count of ten or more. The chain carries TRBV30 and TRBJ2-3, with D possibly TRBD2 on 5 matching bases. The ends were cut back, 3 bases at V and 3 bases at J, with 19 bases in the middle. The CDR3 contains 16 residues. CDR1 and CDR2 from the germline V gene are GTSNPN and SVGIG (reference sequence). The CDR3 protein is CAWSRTRKLGTDTQYF. The CDR3, as DNA: TGTGCCTGGAGCCGGACTCGAAAGTTAGGGACAGATACGCAGTATTTT.

The rearrangement uses TRBV7-6 and TRBJ2-1; 9 nucleotides line up with TRBD2. Germline V gene lookup returns CDR1 SGHVS and CDR2 FNYEAQ. J gave up 0 bases and V 3 bases, and 9 bases lay outside the gene matches. CDR3 length: 18 residues. In nucleotides, the CDR3 is TGTGCCAGCAGCTTTTGGTCTAGCGGGGAGAACTCCTACAATGAGCAGTTCTTC. Translating gives CASSFWSSGENSYNEQFF.

This clonotype was seen a few times. The chain combines TRBV6-1 with TRBJ2-3; D gene ambiguous. V gave up 6 bases and J gave up 7 bases, with 11 bases separating them. Looked up from germline, CDR1 is MNHNS and CDR2 is SASEGT. CDR3 length: 12 amino acids. In DNA form, the CDR3 reads TGTGCCAGCAGCCTCCTGACTTATACGCAGTATTTT. Translating gives CASSLLTYTQYF.

This clonotype occurred a few times. The chain uses TRBV9 and TRBJ1-1; D unresolved. CDR3 size: 11 residues. The V end was cut by 4 bases, the J end by 7 bases, with 8 bases between. CDR1 and CDR2 from the germline V gene are SGDLS and YYNGEE. The CDR3 spells CASSRAGEAFF. CDR3 in DNA: TGTGCCAGCAGCCGGGCGGGTGAAGCTTTCTTT.

This clonotype has just a few counts. The rearrangement links TRBV6-2 or TRBV6-3 to TRBJ2-7, with D possibly TRBD1 on 6 matching bases. The CDR3 sequence is 13 residues long. Trimming removed 6 bases from V and 2 bases from J, with 11 bases in between. Germline assignment: CDR1 MNHEY and CDR2 SVGEGT. CDR3 bases: TGTGCCAGCAGAACCGACAGGCCCTACGAGCAGTACTTC. Its translation is CASRTDRPYEQYF.

Ten or more counts support this clonotype. The rearrangement joins TRBV5-1 to TRBJ2-3; 11 bases are a match to TRBD1. Unmatched junction bases numbered 6, after V lost 0 bases and J lost 9 bases. CDR3 length: 15 amino acids. The germline gives CDR1 SGHRS, CDR2 YFSETQ. In DNA, the CDR3 is TGCGCCAGCAGCTTGGGGACAGGGGGCGAAGGGACGCAGTATTTT. It specifies CASSLGTGGEGTQYF.

This clonotype was seen at least ten times. The chain combines TRBV6-2 or TRBV6-3 with TRBJ1-2; D is ambiguous. Between the trimmed V and J ends, which lost 0 bases and 4 bases, there was a span of 18 bases. This CDR3 region has 17 residues. Germline V lookup: CDR1 MNHEY, CDR2 SVGEGT. The CDR3 DNA follows: TGTGCCAGCAGTTACTCGAAAGGCCCGCGAAGACCCTATGGCTACACCTTC. It translates to CASSYSKGPRRPYGYTF.

This clonotype came up a few times. The rearrangement uses TRBV25-1 and TRBJ1-2, with D perhaps matching TRBD1 (5 bases). Germline V gene sequence: CDR1 MGHDK, CDR2 SYGVNS. Trimming took 5 bases from V and 4 from J, leaving 8 bases between them. This CDR3 spans 12 amino acids. The CDR3: CASSLGTYGYTF. The DNA of the CDR3 is TGTGCCAGCAGTTTAGGGACCTATGGCTACACCTTC.

The V and J genes are TRBV20-1 and TRBJ1-5, with D unclear. Trimming took off 5 bases at V and 6 bases at J, with 2 bases between the two ends. The CDR3 runs to 9 residues. CDR1 is DFQATT, CDR2 SNEGSKA, per germline (reference sequence). CDR3 loop: CSAGQPQHF. CDR3 DNA: TGCAGTGCTGGTCAGCCCCAGCATTTT.

The CDR3 spells CATTRGTSSTDTQYF. CDR3 bases: TGCGCCACTACTCGCGGGACTAGTAGCACAGATACGCAGTATTTT. The chain links TRBV5-1 to TRBJ2-3; 8 positions agree with TRBD2. The trim removed 9 bases at V and 0 bases at J, leaving 9 bases unmatched. Germline CDR1 reads SGHRS; CDR2 reads YFSETQ. The CDR3 loop spans 15 amino acids.

This clonotype was picked up many times. V is TRBV27 and J is TRBJ1-5; D is possibly TRBD1 (6 bases). V lost 5 bases, J lost 5 bases, and 16 bases lay in between. The germline gives CDR1 MNHEY, CDR2 SMNVEV (reference sequence). The CDR3 has 15 amino acids. The CDR3 sequence: CASSPHGAGDQPQHF. The CDR3 DNA is TGTGCCAGCAGTCCCCATGGGGCAGGGGATCAGCCCCAGCATTTT.

At least ten counts were recorded for this clonotype. The chain is built from TRBV11-2 and TRBJ2-5; weak D call: TRBD1 (6 bases). The CDR3 runs to 15 residues. V was clipped by 8 bases and J by 3 bases, with 19 bases between them. Germline assignment: CDR1 SGHAT and CDR2 FQNNGV. The CDR3 DNA follows: TGTGCCAGCCGGGCGTCGGCGCGGACAGAAGAGACCCAGTACTTC. This translates into CASRASARTEETQYF.

J is TRBJ2-1 and V is TRBV2, with TRBD2 matching over 14 bases. Germline V gives CDR1 SNHLY, CDR2 FYNNEI. V lost 6 bases to trimming and J lost 8 bases; unmatched junction nucleotides: 6. The length of the CDR3 is 15 residues. Here the CDR3 DNA reads TGTGCCAGCAGCCCGACTAGCGGGGGGGCGTATGAGCAGTTCTTC. This codes for CASSPTSGGAYEQFF.

V is TRBV5-1 and J is TRBJ2-1; possible D gene TRBD1, 6 bases. Trimming pared 1 base from V and 6 bases from J, leaving 11 bases between. The CDR3 spans 14 residues. CDR1 and CDR2 (germline): SGHRS, YFSETQ. The CDR3 reads CASSLNRVRNEQFF. CDR3 in DNA: TGCGCCAGCAGCTTGAACAGGGTCCGCAATGAGCAGTTCTTC.

This chain connects TRBV5-1 to TRBJ2-7; D may be TRBD1 (6 bases). The length of the CDR3 is 14 residues. Germline CDR1 and CDR2: SGHRS and YFSETQ. V shed 4 bases and J shed 4 bases, with 15 bases lying between them. The CDR3 region is CASSARGQPYEQYF. DNA of the CDR3: TGCGCCAGCAGCGCCCGAGGACAGCCTTACGAGCAGTACTTC.